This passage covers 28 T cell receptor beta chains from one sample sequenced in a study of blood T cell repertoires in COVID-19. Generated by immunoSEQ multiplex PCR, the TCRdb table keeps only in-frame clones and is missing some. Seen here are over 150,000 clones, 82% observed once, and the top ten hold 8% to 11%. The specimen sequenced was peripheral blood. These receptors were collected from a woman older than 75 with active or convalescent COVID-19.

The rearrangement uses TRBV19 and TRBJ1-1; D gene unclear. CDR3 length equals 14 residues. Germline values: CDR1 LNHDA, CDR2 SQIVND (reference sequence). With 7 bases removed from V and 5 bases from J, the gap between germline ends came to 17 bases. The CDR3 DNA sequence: TGTGCCAGTATCCCAAGCGGGGTAGGGACTGAAGCTTTCTTT. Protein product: CASIPSGVGTEAFF.

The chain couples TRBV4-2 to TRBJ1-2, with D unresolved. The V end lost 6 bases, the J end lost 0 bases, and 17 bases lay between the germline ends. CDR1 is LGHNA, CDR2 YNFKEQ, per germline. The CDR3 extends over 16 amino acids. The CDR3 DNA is TGTGCCAGCAGACGCGAAAAAGCCTCTACTAACTATGGCTACACCTTC. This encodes CASRREKASTNYGYTF.

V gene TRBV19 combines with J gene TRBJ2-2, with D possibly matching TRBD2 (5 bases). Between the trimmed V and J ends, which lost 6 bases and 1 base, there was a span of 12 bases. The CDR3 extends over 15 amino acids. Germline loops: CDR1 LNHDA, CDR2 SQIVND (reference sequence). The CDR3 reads CASSPFRGNTGELFF. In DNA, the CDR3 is TGTGCCAGTAGCCCATTCCGGGGGAACACCGGGGAGCTGTTTTTT.

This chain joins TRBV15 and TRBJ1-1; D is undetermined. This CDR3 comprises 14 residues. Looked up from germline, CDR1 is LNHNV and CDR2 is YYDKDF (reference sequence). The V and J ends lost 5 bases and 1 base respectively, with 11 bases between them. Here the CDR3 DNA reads TGTGCCACCAGCGCCCGAGGAGCGAACACTGAAGCTTTCTTT. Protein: CATSARGANTEAFF.

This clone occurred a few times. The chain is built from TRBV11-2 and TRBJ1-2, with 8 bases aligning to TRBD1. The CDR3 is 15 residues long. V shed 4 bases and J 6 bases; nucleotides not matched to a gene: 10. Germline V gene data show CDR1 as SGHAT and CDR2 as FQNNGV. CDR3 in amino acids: CASSSLGQGWHGYTF. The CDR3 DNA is TGTGCCAGCAGCTCACTCGGACAGGGTTGGCATGGCTACACCTTC.

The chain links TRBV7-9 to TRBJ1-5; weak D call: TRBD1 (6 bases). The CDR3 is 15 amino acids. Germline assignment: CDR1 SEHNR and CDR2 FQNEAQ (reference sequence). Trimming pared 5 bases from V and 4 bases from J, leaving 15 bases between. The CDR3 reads CASSRSGQKNQPQHF. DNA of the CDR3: TGTGCCAGCAGCCGATCGGGACAAAAAAATCAGCCCCAGCATTTT.

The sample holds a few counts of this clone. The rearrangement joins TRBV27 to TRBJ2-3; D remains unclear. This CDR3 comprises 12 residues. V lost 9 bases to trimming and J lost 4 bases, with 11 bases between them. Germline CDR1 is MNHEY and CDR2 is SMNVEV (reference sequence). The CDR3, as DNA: TGTGCCAGTCCAGGTAGGCCAGATACGCAGTATTTT. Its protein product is CASPGRPDTQYF.

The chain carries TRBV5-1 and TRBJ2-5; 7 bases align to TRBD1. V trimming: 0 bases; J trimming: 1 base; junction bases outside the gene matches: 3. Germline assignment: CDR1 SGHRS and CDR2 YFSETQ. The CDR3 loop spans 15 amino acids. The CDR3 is CASSLAAGGQETQYF. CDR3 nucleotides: TGCGCCAGCAGCTTGGCCGCAGGGGGCCAAGAGACCCAGTACTTC. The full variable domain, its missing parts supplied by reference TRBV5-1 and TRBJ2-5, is KAGVTQTPRYLIKTRGQQVTLSCSPISGHRSVSWYQQTPGQGLQFLFEYFSETQRNKGNFPGRFSGRQFSNSRSEMNVSTLELGDSALYLCASSLAAGGQETQYFGPGTRLLVL.

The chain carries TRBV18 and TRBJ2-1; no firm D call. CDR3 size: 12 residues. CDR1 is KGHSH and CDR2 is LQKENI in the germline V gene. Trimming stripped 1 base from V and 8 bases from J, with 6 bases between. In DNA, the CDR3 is TGTGCCAGCTCACCACGGGCCGATGAGCAGTTCTTC. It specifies CASSPRADEQFF.

The CDR3, as DNA: TGTGCCAGCAGCTTGGGGGGGGTGCTCTCCTACGAGCAGTACTTC. It is translated as CASSLGGVLSYEQYF. V is TRBV5-4 and J is TRBJ2-7; weak D call: TRBD2 (6 bases). Between the trimmed V and J ends, which lost 0 bases and 0 bases, there was a span of 10 bases. Germline lookup yields CDR1 SGHNT and CDR2 YYREEE (reference sequence). The CDR3 consists of 15 residues.

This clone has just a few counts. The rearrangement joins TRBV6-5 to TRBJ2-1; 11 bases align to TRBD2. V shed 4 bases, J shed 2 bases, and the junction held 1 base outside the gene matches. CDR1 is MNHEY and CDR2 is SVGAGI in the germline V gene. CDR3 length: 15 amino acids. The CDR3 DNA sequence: TGTGCCAGCAGTTTGACTAGCGGGGCCTACAATGAGCAGTTCTTC. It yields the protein CASSLTSGAYNEQFF.

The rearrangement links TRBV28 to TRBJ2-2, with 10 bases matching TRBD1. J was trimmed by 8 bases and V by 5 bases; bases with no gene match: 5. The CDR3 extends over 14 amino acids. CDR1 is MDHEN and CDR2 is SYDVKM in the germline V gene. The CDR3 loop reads CASSRQGAKGELFF. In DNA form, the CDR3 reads TGTGCCAGCAGTAGACAGGGGGCAAAGGGGGAGCTGTTTTTT.

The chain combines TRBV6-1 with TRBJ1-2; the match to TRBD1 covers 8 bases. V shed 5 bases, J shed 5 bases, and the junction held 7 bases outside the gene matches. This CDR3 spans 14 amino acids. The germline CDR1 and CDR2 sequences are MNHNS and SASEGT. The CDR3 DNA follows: TGTGCCAGCAGTTCAAGGACAGGGCCTTATGGCTACACCTTC. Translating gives CASSSRTGPYGYTF.

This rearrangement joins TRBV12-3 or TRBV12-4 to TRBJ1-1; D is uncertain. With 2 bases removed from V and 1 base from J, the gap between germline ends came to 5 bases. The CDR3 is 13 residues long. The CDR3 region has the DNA TGTGCCAGCAGTTTAAATCAGAACACTGAAGCTTTCTTT. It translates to CASSLNQNTEAFF.

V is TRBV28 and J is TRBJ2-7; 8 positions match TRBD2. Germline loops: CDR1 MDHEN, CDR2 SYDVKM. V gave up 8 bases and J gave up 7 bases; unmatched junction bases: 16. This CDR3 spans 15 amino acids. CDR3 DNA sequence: TGTGCCAGCCAAATGAGCCCAGCGGGAGTGGGGGAGCAGTACTTC. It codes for CASQMSPAGVGEQYF.

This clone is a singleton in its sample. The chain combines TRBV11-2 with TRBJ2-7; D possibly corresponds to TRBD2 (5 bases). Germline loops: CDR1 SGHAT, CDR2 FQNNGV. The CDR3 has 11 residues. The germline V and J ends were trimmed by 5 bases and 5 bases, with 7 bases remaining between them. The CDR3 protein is CASSLSDEQYF. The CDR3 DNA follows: TGTGCCAGCAGCCTTAGCGACGAGCAGTACTTC.

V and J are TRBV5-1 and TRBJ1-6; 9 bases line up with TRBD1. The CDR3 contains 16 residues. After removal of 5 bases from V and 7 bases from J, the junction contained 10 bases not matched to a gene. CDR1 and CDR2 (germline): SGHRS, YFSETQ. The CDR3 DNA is TGCGCCAGCAGTAACGGACAGGGGAAAGAGAATTCACCCCTCCACTTT. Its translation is CASSNGQGKENSPLHF.

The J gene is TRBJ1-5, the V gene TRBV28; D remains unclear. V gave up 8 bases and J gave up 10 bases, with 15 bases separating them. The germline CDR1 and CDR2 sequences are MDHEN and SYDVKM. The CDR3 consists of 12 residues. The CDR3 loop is CASSQALLPQHF. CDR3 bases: TGTGCCAGCTCCCAGGCTTTATTACCCCAGCATTTT.

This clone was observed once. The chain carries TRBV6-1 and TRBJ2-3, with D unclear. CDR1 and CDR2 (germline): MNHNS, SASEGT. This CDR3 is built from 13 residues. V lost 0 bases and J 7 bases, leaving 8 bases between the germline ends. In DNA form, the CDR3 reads TGTGCCAGCAGTGAAGCAAGAGGTAATACGCAGTATTTT. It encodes CASSEARGNTQYF.

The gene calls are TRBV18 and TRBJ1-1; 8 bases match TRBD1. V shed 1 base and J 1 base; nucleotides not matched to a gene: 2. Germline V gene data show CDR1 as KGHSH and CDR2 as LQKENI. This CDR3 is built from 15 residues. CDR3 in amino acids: CASSPRDRPNTEAFF. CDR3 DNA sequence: TGTGCCAGCTCACCACGGGACAGGCCGAACACTGAAGCTTTCTTT.

This chain's CDR3 is CSADRGSTEAFF. The CDR3 DNA sequence: TGCAGCGCCGACAGGGGTAGCACTGAAGCTTTCTTT. This chain joins TRBV29-1 and TRBJ1-1; the match to TRBD1 covers 8 bases. This CDR3 comprises 12 residues. Germline V gene sequence: CDR1 SQVTM, CDR2 ANQGSEA. V lost 7 bases to trimming and J lost 4 bases; unmatched junction nucleotides: 5. The variable domain in full, with the rest retrieved from reference TRBV29-1 and TRBJ1-1, is SAVISQKPSRDICQRGTSLTIQCQVDSQVTMMFWYRQQPGQSLTLIATANQGSEATYESGFVIDKFPISRPNLTFSTLTVSNMSPEDSSIYLCSADRGSTEAFFGQGTRLTVV.

The CDR3 nucleotides read TGCAGCCTGGCTCATCAAGAGACCCAGTACTTC. Its translation is CSLAHQETQYF. V and J are TRBV20-1 and TRBJ2-5; D not certain. The CDR3 runs 11 residues. CDR1 is DFQATT and CDR2 is SNEGSKA in the germline V gene (reference sequence).

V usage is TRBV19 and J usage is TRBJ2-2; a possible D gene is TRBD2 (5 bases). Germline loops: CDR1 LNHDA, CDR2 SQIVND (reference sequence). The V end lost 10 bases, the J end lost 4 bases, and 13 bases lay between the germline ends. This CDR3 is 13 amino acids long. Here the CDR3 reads CATSPSSTGELFF. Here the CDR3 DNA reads TGTGCCACATCGCCTAGCAGCACCGGGGAGCTGTTTTTT.

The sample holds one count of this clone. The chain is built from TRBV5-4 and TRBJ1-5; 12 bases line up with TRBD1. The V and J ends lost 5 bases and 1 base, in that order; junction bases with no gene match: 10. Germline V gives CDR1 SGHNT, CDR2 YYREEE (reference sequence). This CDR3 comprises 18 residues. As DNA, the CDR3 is TGTGCCAGCAGTTTAACCGGGACAGGGGGCCGGAGCAATCAGCCCCAGCATTTT. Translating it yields CASSLTGTGGRSNQPQHF.

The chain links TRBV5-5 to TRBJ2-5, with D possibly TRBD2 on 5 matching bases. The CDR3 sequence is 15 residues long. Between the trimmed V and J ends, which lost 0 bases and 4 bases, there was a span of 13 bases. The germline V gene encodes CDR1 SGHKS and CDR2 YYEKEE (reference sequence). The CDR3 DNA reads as TGTGCCAGCAGCTTGGTTACCGGGATTGGAGAGACCCAGTACTTC. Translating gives CASSLVTGIGETQYF. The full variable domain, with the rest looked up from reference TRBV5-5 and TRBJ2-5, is DAGVTQSPTHLIKTRGQQVTLRCSPISGHKSVSWYQQVLGQGPQFIFQYYEKEERGRGNFPDRFSARQFPNYSSELNVNALLLGDSALYLCASSLVTGIGETQYFGPGTRLLVL.

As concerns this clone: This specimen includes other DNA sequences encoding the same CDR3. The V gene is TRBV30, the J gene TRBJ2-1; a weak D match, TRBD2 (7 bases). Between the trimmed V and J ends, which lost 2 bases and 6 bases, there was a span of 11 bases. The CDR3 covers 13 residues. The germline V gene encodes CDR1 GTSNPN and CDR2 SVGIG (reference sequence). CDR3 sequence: CAWSTGRANEQFF. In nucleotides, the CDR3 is TGTGCCTGGAGTACAGGGAGGGCCAATGAGCAGTTCTTC.

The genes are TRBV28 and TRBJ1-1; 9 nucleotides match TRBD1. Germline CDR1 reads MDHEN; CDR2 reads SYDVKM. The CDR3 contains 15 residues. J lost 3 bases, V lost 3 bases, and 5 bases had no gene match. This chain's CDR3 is CASSLWGTGHTEAFF. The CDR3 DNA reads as TGTGCCAGCAGTTTGTGGGGGACAGGGCACACTGAAGCTTTCTTT.

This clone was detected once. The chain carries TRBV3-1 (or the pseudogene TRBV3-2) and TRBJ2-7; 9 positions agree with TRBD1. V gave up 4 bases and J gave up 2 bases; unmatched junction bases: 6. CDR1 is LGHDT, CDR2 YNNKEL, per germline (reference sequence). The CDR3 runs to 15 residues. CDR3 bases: TGTGCCAGCAGCCCCCGGGACAGGGCTACCTACGAGCAGTACTTC. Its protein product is CASSPRDRATYEQYF.